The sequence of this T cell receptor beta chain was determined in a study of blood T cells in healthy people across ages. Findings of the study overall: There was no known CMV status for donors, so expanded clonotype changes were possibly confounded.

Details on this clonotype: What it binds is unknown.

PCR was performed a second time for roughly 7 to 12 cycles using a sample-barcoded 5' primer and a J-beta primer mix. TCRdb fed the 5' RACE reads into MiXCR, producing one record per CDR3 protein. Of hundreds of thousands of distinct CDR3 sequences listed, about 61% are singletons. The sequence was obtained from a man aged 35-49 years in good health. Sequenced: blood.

This CDR3 reads CASSESGMLATNEKLFF. As DNA, the CDR3 is TGTGCCAGCAGCGAATCAGGGATGTTAGCAACTAATGAAAAACTGTTTTTT. V is TRBV9 and J is TRBJ1-4; tentative D call: TRBD1 (5 bases). This CDR3 is 17 amino acids long. CDR1 and CDR2 from the germline V gene are SGDLS and YYNGEE. Trimming cost V 3 bases and J 0 bases, with 15 bases left between them.